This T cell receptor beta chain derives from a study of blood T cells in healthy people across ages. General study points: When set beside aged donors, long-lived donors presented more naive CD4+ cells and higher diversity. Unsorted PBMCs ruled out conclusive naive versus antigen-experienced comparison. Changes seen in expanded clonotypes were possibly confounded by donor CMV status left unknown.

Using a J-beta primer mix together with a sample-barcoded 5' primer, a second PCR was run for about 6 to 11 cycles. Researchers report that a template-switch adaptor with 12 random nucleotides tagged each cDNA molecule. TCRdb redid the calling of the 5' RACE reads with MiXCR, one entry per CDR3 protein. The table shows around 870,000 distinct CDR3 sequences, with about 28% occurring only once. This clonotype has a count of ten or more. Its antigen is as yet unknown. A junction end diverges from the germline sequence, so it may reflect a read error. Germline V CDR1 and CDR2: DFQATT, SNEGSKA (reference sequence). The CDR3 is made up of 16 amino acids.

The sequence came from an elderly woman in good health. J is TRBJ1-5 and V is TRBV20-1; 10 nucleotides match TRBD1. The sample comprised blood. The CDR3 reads CSAREGQGLSNQPQHF. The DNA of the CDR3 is TGCAGTGCAAGAGAGGGACAGGGGCTTAGCAATCAGCCCCAGCATTTT.